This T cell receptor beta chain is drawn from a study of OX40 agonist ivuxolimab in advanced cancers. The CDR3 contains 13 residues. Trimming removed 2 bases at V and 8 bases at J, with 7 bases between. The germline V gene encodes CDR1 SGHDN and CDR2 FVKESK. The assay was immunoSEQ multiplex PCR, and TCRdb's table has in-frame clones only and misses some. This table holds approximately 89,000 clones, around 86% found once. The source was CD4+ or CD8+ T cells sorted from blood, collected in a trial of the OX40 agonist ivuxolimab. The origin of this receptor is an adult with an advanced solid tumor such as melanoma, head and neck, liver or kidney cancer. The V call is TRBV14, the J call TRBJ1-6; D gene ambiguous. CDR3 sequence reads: CASSQLFDSPLHF. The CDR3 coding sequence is TGTGCCAGCAGCCAATTGTTCGATTCACCCCTCCACTTT. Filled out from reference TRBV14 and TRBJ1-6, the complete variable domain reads EAGVTQFPSHSVIEKGQTVTLRCDPISGHDNLYWYRRVMGKEIKFLLHFVKESKQDESGMPNNRFLAERTGGTYSTLKVQPAELEDSGVYFCASSQLFDSPLHFGNGTRLTVT.